This entry describes one T cell receptor beta chain. Assay: immunoSEQ multiplex PCR; the TCRdb copy retains only in-frame clones and omits some. The table records 9,500 or so clones, 80% to 90% of them present only once. This specimen belongs to a study of blood T cell repertoires in COVID-19. Germline trimming cut 5 bases from V and 5 bases from J; bases unmatched to any gene: 2. This CDR3 spans 12 amino acids. Germline lookup yields CDR1 MNHEY and CDR2 SVGAGI. The sequencing sample was made of peripheral blood. This TCR came from a human donor in a cohort sampled during active COVID-19. The rearrangement uses TRBV6-5 and TRBJ1-1, with TRBD1 identical over 7 bases. CDR3 in amino acids: CASSTGVTEAFF. In nucleotides, the CDR3 is TGTGCCAGCAGTACAGGGGTAACTGAAGCTTTCTTT.